The entry that follows covers one T cell receptor beta chain sequence. What it recognizes is unknown. This entry is derived from a study of Graves' ophthalmopathy and Graves' hyperthyroidism. Study overall: Samples of peripheral blood were obtained at initial diagnosis, prior to treatment of any kind. General study results and limits: This model predicted ophthalmopathy progression (sensitivity 70.59%, specificity around 72%). Clonotypes were expanded in thyroid at above 0.001 frequency, and most also appeared in blood.

The CDR3 length is 14 residues. Looked up from germline, CDR1 is MNHNS and CDR2 is SASEGT. V shed 6 bases and J 5 bases; nucleotides not matched to a gene: 9. Orbital computed tomography, thyroid ultrasound, TRAb, serum thyroxine and clinical symptoms formed the basis of diagnosis. Amplification from RNA transcripts yielded the TCR beta CDR3 regions. The authors performed first-round RT-PCR with HTBI primers and then a second-round multiplex PCR. TCRdb re-called the multiplex PCR reads with MiXCR, one entry per CDR3 protein. The sample lists some 150,000 distinct CDR3 sequences, just under 40% seen once, with 8% to 10% in the top ten.

The specimen was peripheral blood. The receptor was derived from a man in his thirties or forties with Graves' ophthalmopathy. The J gene is TRBJ1-1, the V gene TRBV6-1, with 7 bases lining up with TRBD1. The CDR3 nucleotides read TGTGCCAGCAGACAGCGACAGGGATGGACTGAAGCTTTCTTT. This translates into CASRQRQGWTEAFF.